The 19 T cell receptor beta chains listed next were all sequenced from one sample in a study of blood T cell repertoires in COVID-19. The repertoire was sequenced with immunoSEQ multiplex PCR; TCRdb's copy has only in-frame clones and lacks some. The sample lists around 300,000 clones, 88% seen once, with 2% in the top ten. Material: PBMCs or T cells enriched from blood (not recorded which). The receptors here all came from a woman aged 60-70 years in a cohort exposed to, infected with or recovered from COVID-19 (not recorded which).

The rearrangement uses TRBV9 and TRBJ1-2; D perhaps matches TRBD1 (5 bases). The V gene lost 3 bases and the J gene lost 3 bases, with 12 bases spanning the gap. The germline CDR1 and CDR2 sequences are SGDLS and YYNGEE. The CDR3 is 14 amino acids. As DNA, the CDR3 is TGTGCCAGCAGCGGAATGACAGAGTACTATGGCTACACCTTC. Its translation is CASSGMTEYYGYTF.

In the case of this clone: This sample includes further DNA sequences coding for the same CDR3. The chain couples TRBV6-5 to TRBJ1-1, with 7 nucleotides matching TRBD1. Trimming cost V 4 bases and J 3 bases; bases outside gene matches: 2. The CDR3 consists of 13 residues. Germline CDR1 MNHEY, CDR2 SVGAGI. The CDR3 loop reads CASSFGQDTEAFF. For the CDR3, the DNA is TGTGCCAGCAGTTTCGGACAGGACACTGAAGCTTTCTTT.

V usage is TRBV19 and J usage is TRBJ1-5, with D perhaps matching TRBD1 (5 bases). Trimming took 0 bases from V and 3 from J, leaving 12 bases between them. Germline V lookup: CDR1 LNHDA, CDR2 SQIVND (reference sequence). The CDR3 is 16 amino acids. CDR3 coding DNA: TGTGCCAGTAGTATAGATGCGGCAGGGCCCAATCAGCCCCAGCATTTT. Encoded protein: CASSIDAAGPNQPQHF.

This chain uses TRBV6-6 with TRBJ2-7; 9 bases fit TRBD1. The V segment lost 7 bases and the J segment 2 bases; nucleotides outside the gene matches: 6. The CDR3 totals 14 residues. Germline-derived CDR1 and CDR2 are MNHNY and SVGAGI (reference sequence). CDR3 in DNA: TGTGCCAGCAATACCCGGGACAGGGCCTACGAGCAGTACTTC. Its translation: CASNTRDRAYEQYF.

V usage is TRBV6-5 and J usage is TRBJ1-5; D uncertain. The germline gives CDR1 MNHEY, CDR2 SVGAGI. There are 14 residues in the CDR3. V dropped 0 bases and J dropped 4 bases, with 7 bases sitting between them. The CDR3 DNA is TGTGCCAGCAGTTACTCTCCGGGGAATCAGCCCCAGCATTTT. Translation gives CASSYSPGNQPQHF.

The CDR3 here is CASSQLAGARTDTQYF. CDR3 sequence (DNA): TGTGCCAGCAGCCAATTAGCGGGAGCCCGAACAGATACGCAGTATTTT. J is TRBJ2-3 and V is TRBV11-2; 9 bases align to TRBD2. V trimming: 5 bases; J trimming: 3 bases; junction bases outside the gene matches: 9. Germline values: CDR1 SGHAT, CDR2 FQNNGV. CDR3 length: 16 amino acids.

The rearrangement uses TRBV19 and TRBJ2-2; TRBD1 aligns across 7 bases. Losses at the gene ends were 5 bases for V and 3 bases for J; bases not matched to a gene: 9. This CDR3 has 16 residues. Per the germline V gene, CDR1 is LNHDA and CDR2 is SQIVND (reference sequence). This CDR3 is CASSSSGTGDTGELFF. DNA of the CDR3: TGTGCCAGTAGTTCCTCCGGCACAGGGGACACCGGGGAGCTGTTTTTT.

The rearrangement uses TRBV7-2 and TRBJ2-7; tentative D call: TRBD1 (7 bases). CDR3 size: 13 residues. CDR1 SGHTA and CDR2 FQGNSA come from the germline V gene. Trimming removed 8 bases from V and 4 bases from J, with 15 bases in between. The CDR3 coding sequence is TGTGCCAGCCTATGGCAGGGGGGTTACGAGCAGTACTTC. Its protein product is CASLWQGGYEQYF.

J is TRBJ1-5 and V is TRBV6-1; D gene ambiguous. Germline-derived CDR1 and CDR2 are MNHNS and SASEGT. The CDR3 contains 14 residues. The V gene lost 1 base and the J gene lost 7 bases, with 11 bases spanning the gap. The CDR3 is CASSEVRVGQPQHF. In DNA form, the CDR3 reads TGTGCCAGCAGTGAAGTGAGGGTTGGACAGCCCCAGCATTTT.

The chain uses TRBV24-1 and TRBJ2-3; 12 nucleotides agree with TRBD2. Germline assignment: CDR1 KGHDR and CDR2 SFDVKD. Trimming at V came to 0 bases and at J to 6 bases, leaving 6 bases not matched to a gene. The CDR3 is 17 amino acids. Here the CDR3 reads CATSDLKTSGSKDTQYF. As DNA, the CDR3 is TGTGCCACCAGTGATTTGAAGACTAGCGGGAGTAAGGATACGCAGTATTTT.

This clone was observed once. This chain links TRBV13 with TRBJ1-4, with 12 bases fitting TRBD1. There are 18 residues in the CDR3. V lost 4 bases to trimming and J lost 15 bases; unmatched junction nucleotides: 21. Germline V gives CDR1 PRHDT, CDR2 FYEKMQ (reference sequence). The CDR3 bases are TGTGCCAGCAGCTCAGTTCCCCGAGCCCTGGGACAGGGGGCAATGATGTTTTTT. Translating it yields CASSSVPRALGQGAMMFF.

The CDR3 DNA reads as TGTGCCAGCAGTTCCAGCGGGATAACGGAGACCCAGTACTTC. Translated, it gives CASSSSGITETQYF. The chain has TRBV28 and TRBJ2-5, with TRBD2 identical over 7 bases. Germline CDR1 is MDHEN and CDR2 is SYDVKM. With 4 bases clipped from V and 5 bases from J, the junction kept 7 bases outside the gene matches. CDR3 length equals 14 residues. The variable domain in full, with the rest retrieved from reference TRBV28 and TRBJ2-5, is DVKVTQSSRYLVKRTGEKVFLECVQDMDHENMFWYRQDPGLGLRLIYFSYDVKMKEKGDIPEGYSVSREKKERFSLILESASTNQTSMYLCASSSSGITETQYFGPGTRLLVL.

The chain is built from TRBV27 and TRBJ1-1, with D possibly being TRBD1 (5 bases). The CDR3 runs to 14 residues. Per the germline V gene, CDR1 is MNHEY and CDR2 is SMNVEV (reference sequence). Deletions cut 8 bases from V and 0 bases from J, with 13 bases between. This CDR3 reads CASRQGRMNTEAFF. CDR3 sequence (DNA): TGTGCCAGCCGCCAGGGCCGAATGAACACTGAAGCTTTCTTT.

This clone came up a few times. V gene TRBV28 combines with J gene TRBJ1-5; D is uncertain. The germline V and J ends were trimmed by 8 bases and 1 base, with 9 bases remaining between them. Germline V gene lookup returns CDR1 MDHEN and CDR2 SYDVKM. CDR3 length: 13 residues. CDR3 amino acids: CASRAPSNQPQHF. The DNA of the CDR3 is TGTGCCAGCCGAGCGCCCAGCAATCAGCCCCAGCATTTT.

This chain links TRBV2 with TRBJ2-3, with 13 nucleotides matching TRBD2. V shed 6 bases and J 5 bases; nucleotides not matched to a gene: 20. CDR3 length: 20 residues. In germline, CDR1 is SNHLY, CDR2 FYNNEI. As DNA, the CDR3 is TGTGCCAGCAGGGGCGGATTCGTTACTAGCGGGAGGGCCGGGGGAGATACGCAGTATTTT. Residues: CASRGGFVTSGRAGGDTQYF.

The chain employs TRBV28 and TRBJ1-4, with D unresolved. The CDR3 extends over 11 amino acids. Germline V gene sequence: CDR1 MDHEN, CDR2 SYDVKM. The germline V and J ends were trimmed by 6 bases and 6 bases, with 5 bases remaining between them. The CDR3 sequence: CASSYDEKLFF. As DNA, the CDR3 is TGTGCCAGCAGCTATGATGAAAAACTGTTTTTT.

V is TRBV5-1 and J is TRBJ2-5, with 13 bases that match TRBD2. The CDR3 runs 16 residues. Trimming cost V 4 bases and J 5 bases; bases outside gene matches: 8. Germline V lookup: CDR1 SGHRS, CDR2 YFSETQ. This CDR3 reads CASSHGLAGVEETQYF. The CDR3 nucleotides read TGCGCCAGCAGCCATGGACTAGCGGGAGTGGAGGAGACCCAGTACTTC.

The V call is TRBV19, the J call TRBJ2-1; 10 nucleotides line up with TRBD2. Trimming at V came to 2 bases and at J to 8 bases, leaving 6 bases not matched to a gene. Germline CDR1 and CDR2: LNHDA and SQIVND (reference sequence). This CDR3 has 15 residues. The CDR3: CASSIPSGSSDEQFF. CDR3 DNA sequence: TGTGCCAGTAGTATACCTAGCGGGAGTAGCGATGAGCAGTTCTTC.

The rearrangement joins TRBV7-2 to TRBJ1-6; D is undetermined. The germline V gene has CDR1 SGHTA and CDR2 FQGNSA. CDR3 length: 15 amino acids. V lost 4 bases to trimming and J lost 0 bases, with 7 bases between them. The DNA for the CDR3 is TGTGCCAGCAGCTCGGGGAACTCCTATAATTCACCCCTCCACTTT. Translated, it gives CASSSGNSYNSPLHF.